This T cell receptor beta chain was sequenced for a study of response to subunit inactivated influenza vaccine. Germline assignment: CDR1 SGHTA and CDR2 FQGNSA. Trimming pared 4 bases from V and 0 bases from J, leaving 8 bases between. The length of the CDR3 is 14 residues. Findings of the study overall: Seasonal influenza vaccination, on each occasion, was suggested by the authors to recruit few new T cells.

One entry per CDR3 protein results from TCRdb running MiXCR on the RT-PCR reads. The sample holds 500,000 or so distinct CDR3 sequences, about 15% seen once. This clonotype was found a few times. The antigen remains undetermined. The source material was CD4+ T cells sorted from PBMCs, sampled roughly 24 months after vaccination. J is TRBJ2-3 and V is TRBV7-2; D is unclear. The TCR was taken from a man aged 45 to 75 who received an inactivated influenza vaccine. The CDR3 here is CASSSQVSTDTQYF. CDR3 sequence (DNA): TGTGCCAGCAGCTCACAAGTTAGCACAGATACGCAGTATTTT.